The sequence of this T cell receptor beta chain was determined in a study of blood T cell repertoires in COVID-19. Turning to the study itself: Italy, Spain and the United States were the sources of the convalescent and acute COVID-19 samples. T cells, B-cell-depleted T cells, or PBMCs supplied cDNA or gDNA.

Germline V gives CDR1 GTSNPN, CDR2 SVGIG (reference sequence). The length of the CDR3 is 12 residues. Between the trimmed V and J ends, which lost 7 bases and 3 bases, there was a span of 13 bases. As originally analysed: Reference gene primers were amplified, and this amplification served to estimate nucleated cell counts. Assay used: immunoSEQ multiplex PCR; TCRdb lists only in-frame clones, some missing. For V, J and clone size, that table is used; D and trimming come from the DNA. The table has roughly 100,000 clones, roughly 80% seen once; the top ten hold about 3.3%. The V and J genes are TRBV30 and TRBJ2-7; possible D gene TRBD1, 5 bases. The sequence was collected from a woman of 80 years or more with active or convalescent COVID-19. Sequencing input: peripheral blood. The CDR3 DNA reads TGTGCCTACTCCAGGGATAGCTACGAGCAGTACTTC. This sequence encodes CAYSRDSYEQYF.